These 23 T cell receptor beta chains originate from one sample sequenced in a study of blood T cell repertoires in COVID-19. This table comes from immunoSEQ multiplex PCR, and its TCRdb copy is limited to in-frame clones, with some not included. The sample yields over 60,000 clones, around 90% seen once. The material sequenced was peripheral blood. These receptors originate from a man aged 50 to 60 with acute or convalescent COVID-19.

The chain employs TRBV30 and TRBJ2-7; 7 nucleotides align to TRBD2. The germline gives CDR1 GTSNPN, CDR2 SVGIG (reference sequence). This CDR3 has 16 residues. The V segment lost 1 base and the J segment 2 bases; nucleotides outside the gene matches: 11. CDR3 in amino acids: CAWSERPGGGPYEQYF. The CDR3 bases are TGTGCCTGGAGTGAGAGACCGGGAGGAGGCCCCTACGAGCAGTACTTC.

This chain links TRBV5-8 with TRBJ2-3; 8 bases map to TRBD2. Trimming took 3 bases from V and 0 from J; bases not matched to a gene: 6. Per germline, CDR1 SGHTS and CDR2 YDEGEE. The CDR3 runs 16 residues. CDR3 residues: CASSWTSISSTDTQYF. The CDR3 region has the DNA TGTGCCAGCAGCTGGACTAGCATATCTAGCACAGATACGCAGTATTTT. Supplemented by reference TRBV5-8 and TRBJ2-3, the full variable domain reads EAGVTQSPTHLIKTRGQQATLRCSPISGHTSVYWYQQALGLGLQFLLWYDEGEERNRGNFPPRFSGRQFPNYSSELNVNALELEDSALYLCASSWTSISSTDTQYFGPGTRLTVL.

Worth noting for this clone: Other DNA sequences in the sample encode the same CDR3. The V and J genes are TRBV11-2 and TRBJ1-2; TRBD1 aligns across 11 bases. Trimming took 5 bases from V and 3 from J; bases not matched to a gene: 5. The germline V gene encodes CDR1 SGHAT and CDR2 FQNNGV. The CDR3 has 15 residues. The CDR3 here is CASSPRTGGDYGYTF. The CDR3 DNA follows: TGTGCCAGCAGCCCTCGGACAGGGGGCGACTATGGCTACACCTTC.

The chain is built from TRBV18 and TRBJ2-5; TRBD1 matches 7 bases. From germline, CDR1 is KGHSH and CDR2 LQKENI. V lost 3 bases, J lost 5 bases, and 6 bases stayed unmatched. The CDR3 totals 14 residues. CDR3 DNA sequence: TGTGCCAGCTCACCTCGACAGGGTGCGGAGACCCAGTACTTC. Translating it yields CASSPRQGAETQYF.

The CDR3 here is CASKTQSGKPTDTQYF. For the CDR3, the DNA is TGTGCCAGCAAGACGCAAAGCGGGAAGCCCACAGATACGCAGTATTTT. The gene calls are TRBV2 and TRBJ2-3; 7 bases are shared with TRBD2. V shed 7 bases, J shed 2 bases, and the junction held 12 bases outside the gene matches. Per the germline V gene, CDR1 is SNHLY and CDR2 is FYNNEI. The CDR3 length is 16 residues. The variable domain in full, completed from reference TRBV2 and TRBJ2-3, reads EPEVTQTPSHQVTQMGQEVILRCVPISNHLYFYWYRQILGQKVEFLVSFYNNEISEKSEIFDDQFSVERPDGSNFTLKIRSTKLEDSAMYFCASKTQSGKPTDTQYFGPGTRLTVL.

V and J are TRBV29-1 and TRBJ1-1; 7 bases are a match to TRBD1. The germline V gene has CDR1 SQVTM and CDR2 ANQGSEA. The CDR3 spans 13 residues. Here the CDR3 reads CSINRGSNTEAFF. CDR3 coding DNA: TGCAGTATTAACAGGGGCTCCAACACTGAAGCTTTCTTT.

This clone has a single count. The J gene is TRBJ2-3, the V gene TRBV27, with D possibly being TRBD1 (6 bases). CDR1 is MNHEY and CDR2 is SMNVEV in the germline V gene (reference sequence). Trimming pared 2 bases from V and 4 bases from J, leaving 7 bases between. The CDR3 runs 13 residues. CDR3 in amino acids: CASSLQGPDTQYF. The CDR3 DNA reads TGTGCCAGCAGTTTACAGGGGCCAGATACGCAGTATTTT.

Worth noting for this clone: The same CDR3 can be traced to other DNA sequences in this sample. The chain recombines TRBV27 with TRBJ2-7, with D possibly TRBD1 on 6 matching bases. Trimming stripped 1 base from V and 1 base from J, with 8 bases between. Germline CDR1 is MNHEY and CDR2 is SMNVEV (reference sequence). The CDR3 extends over 14 amino acids. As DNA, the CDR3 is TGTGCCAGCAGTTTATTAGGGGGTTCCTACGAGCAGTACTTC. Its protein is CASSLLGGSYEQYF.

The chain joins TRBV25-1 to TRBJ1-1; 7 positions agree with TRBD1. The CDR3 runs 15 residues. J gave up 1 base and V 3 bases, and 5 bases lay outside the gene matches. Germline V lookup: CDR1 MGHDK, CDR2 SYGVNS. The CDR3 DNA sequence: TGTGCCAGCAGTGAGCCGACAGGGTGGAACACTGAAGCTTTCTTT. Translated, it gives CASSEPTGWNTEAFF.

The genes are TRBV19 and TRBJ1-2, with TRBD1 identical over 7 bases. The V segment lost 5 bases and the J segment 3 bases; nucleotides outside the gene matches: 3. The CDR3 extends over 13 amino acids. Germline loops: CDR1 LNHDA, CDR2 SQIVND (reference sequence). The CDR3 is CASSAQGHYGYTF. In DNA, the CDR3 is TGTGCCAGTAGTGCACAGGGGCACTATGGCTACACCTTC.

The J gene is TRBJ1-3, the V gene TRBV4-3; D possibly corresponds to TRBD1 (5 bases). The CDR3 runs to 14 residues. Germline V gives CDR1 LGHNA, CDR2 YSLEER. The V and J ends lost 2 bases and 2 bases respectively, with 7 bases between them. CDR3 in amino acids: CASSQWGTGNTIYF. CDR3 nucleotide sequence: TGCGCCAGCAGCCAATGGGGCACTGGAAACACCATATATTTT.

The gene calls are TRBV7-9 and TRBJ2-3, with 8 bases identical to TRBD2. The CDR3 totals 15 residues. V trimming: 2 bases; J trimming: 4 bases; junction bases outside the gene matches: 5. Germline loops: CDR1 SEHNR, CDR2 FQNEAQ (reference sequence). As DNA, the CDR3 is TGTGCCAGCAGCTTACTGACCGGGGGGGCAGATACGCAGTATTTT. Protein sequence: CASSLLTGGADTQYF.

The chain carries TRBV4-1 and TRBJ1-5; D is perhaps TRBD1 (5 bases). The CDR3 consists of 16 residues. The V gene's germline CDR1 is MGHRA and CDR2 YSYEKL. V was pared by 0 bases and J by 4 bases, with 13 bases between. This CDR3 reads CASSQESGQLNQPQHF. CDR3 coding DNA: TGCGCCAGCAGCCAAGAGTCAGGACAACTGAATCAGCCCCAGCATTTT.

This chain links TRBV12-3 or TRBV12-4 with TRBJ2-7; tentative D call: TRBD1 (6 bases). This CDR3 has 12 amino acids. Trimming took off 1 base at V and 6 bases at J, with 7 bases between the two ends. DNA for the CDR3: TGTGCCAGCAGTTTAGGGGGGCTCGAGCAGTACTTC. This translates into CASSLGGLEQYF.

V is TRBV5-1 and J is TRBJ2-3; a weak D match, TRBD2 (6 bases). The CDR3 length is 18 residues. CDR1 is SGHRS, CDR2 YFSETQ, per germline. Trimming stripped 0 bases from V and 0 bases from J, with 17 bases between. The CDR3 loop reads CASSLDSGSRGSTDTQYF. The DNA for the CDR3 is TGCGCCAGCAGCTTGGATAGCGGCTCCCGGGGAAGCACAGATACGCAGTATTTT.

The CDR3, as DNA: TGTGCCAGCAGTGACTCTTCTAGCGGGAGAAGGGAGACCCAGTACTTC. Protein: CASSDSSSGRRETQYF. V and J are TRBV6-4 and TRBJ2-5; 10 nucleotides match TRBD2. V gave up 0 bases and J gave up 5 bases; unmatched junction bases: 6. CDR1 and CDR2 from the germline V gene are MRHNA and SNTAGT. The CDR3 extends over 16 amino acids.

J is TRBJ2-3 and V is TRBV6-5; D possibly corresponds to TRBD2 (6 bases). Germline CDR1 is MNHEY and CDR2 is SVGAGI. V was trimmed by 8 bases and J by 4 bases, leaving 13 bases between them. The CDR3 consists of 13 residues. This CDR3 reads CASRRRDSDTQYF. The CDR3, as DNA: TGTGCCAGCCGGCGGCGGGACTCAGATACGCAGTATTTT.

V and J are TRBV11-1 and TRBJ2-3; D remains unclear. Germline loops: CDR1 SGHAT, CDR2 FQDESV (reference sequence). The CDR3 has 11 residues. Between the trimmed V and J ends, which lost 6 bases and 3 bases, there was a span of 4 bases. CDR3 sequence (DNA): TGTGCCAGCAGTCGTACAGATACGCAGTATTTT. Its protein is CASSRTDTQYF.

This clone was found once. The V gene is TRBV7-2, the J gene TRBJ2-7, with a possible D match to TRBD2 (5 bases). This CDR3 is built from 15 residues. V gave up 4 bases and J gave up 9 bases, with 22 bases separating them. Germline V gene sequence: CDR1 SGHTA, CDR2 FQGNSA. CDR3 DNA sequence: TGTGCCAGCAGCTCCGTGGACTCCCAGGCGGACGGGCAGTACTTC. Translated: CASSSVDSQADGQYF.

The rearrangement uses TRBV2 and TRBJ2-7; TRBD2 aligns across 8 bases. Losses at the gene ends were 6 bases for V and 7 bases for J; bases not matched to a gene: 8. Per germline, CDR1 SNHLY and CDR2 FYNNEI. CDR3 size: 13 residues. The CDR3 reads CASRVGGGQEQYF. The DNA for the CDR3 is TGTGCCAGCAGAGTTGGCGGGGGGCAAGAGCAGTACTTC.

Judged by abundance, this clone is medium-sized (0.01 to 0.1%). This chain connects TRBV9 to TRBJ2-3, with D perhaps TRBD2 (6 bases). Trimming removed 2 bases from V and 2 bases from J, with 15 bases in between. The CDR3 spans 16 residues. Germline V CDR1 and CDR2: SGDLS, YYNGEE. CDR3 sequence: CASSVDNGGTTDTQYF. The CDR3 nucleotides are TGTGCCAGCAGCGTCGATAATGGCGGGACCACAGATACGCAGTATTTT. Full variable domain (remainder filled in from reference TRBV9 and TRBJ2-3): DSGVTQTPKHLITATGQRVTLRCSPRSGDLSVYWYQQSLDQGLQFLIQYYNGEERAKGNILERFSAQQFPDLHSELNLSSLELGDSALYFCASSVDNGGTTDTQYFGPGTRLTVL.

The chain links TRBV19 to TRBJ2-3; D is ambiguous. The V and J ends lost 5 bases and 6 bases respectively, with 18 bases between them. The CDR3 is made up of 15 amino acids. Germline V lookup: CDR1 LNHDA, CDR2 SQIVND (reference sequence). CDR3 sequence reads: CASSGRVSKRDTQYF. In DNA, the CDR3 is TGTGCCAGTAGTGGCCGGGTCTCCAAAAGGGATACGCAGTATTTT.

The CDR3 nucleotides read TGTGCCAGCAGCTTATCAGGGTTCAATCAGCCCCAGCATTTT. This codes for CASSLSGFNQPQHF. The chain combines TRBV7-8 with TRBJ1-5; a weak D match, TRBD1 (5 bases). Germline values: CDR1 SGHVS, CDR2 FQNEAQ. The CDR3 sequence is 14 residues long. The germline V and J ends were trimmed by 2 bases and 3 bases, with 8 bases remaining between them.